Listed here are 5 T cell receptor beta chains from one sample, sequenced in a study of beta chain features in type 1 diabetes. The study reverse transcribed the entire isolated RNA, so it sequenced expressed TCRB transcripts. Clones were read by immunoSEQ multiplex PCR, and TCRdb kept only the in-frame ones, dropping some. The profile covers 390,000 or so clones, with more than 11% appearing a single time and 0.035% to 0.04% taken by the ten largest. What was sequenced was naive CD4+ T cells from blood. The receptors stem from a man aged 30 to 39 in good health.

The J gene is TRBJ2-1, the V gene TRBV14, with 10 bases aligning to TRBD2. The CDR3 is 15 residues long. J lost 8 bases, V lost 4 bases, and 8 bases had no gene match. Per germline, CDR1 SGHDN and CDR2 FVKESK. CDR3 loop: CASSPKAGGRDEQFF. In DNA form, the CDR3 reads TGTGCCAGCAGCCCCAAAGCGGGAGGGCGCGATGAGCAGTTCTTC.

This clone has ten or more counts. This rearrangement joins TRBV5-6 to TRBJ2-1; D is undetermined. Germline assignment: CDR1 SGHDT and CDR2 YYEEEE. This CDR3 is built from 11 residues. The V end was cut by 1 base, the J end by 4 bases, with 0 bases between. The CDR3 here is CASSLYNEQFF. DNA for the CDR3: TGTGCCAGCAGCTTGTACAATGAGCAGTTCTTC.

This clone was found a few times. This sequence joins TRBV7-2 and TRBJ2-7; no reliable D call. V lost 4 bases to trimming and J lost 0 bases, with 10 bases between them. Germline V gene lookup returns CDR1 SGHTA and CDR2 FQGNSA. The CDR3 runs to 14 residues. CDR3 in DNA: TGTGCCAGCAGCTCCCGTCTTGCCTCCTACGAGCAGTACTTC. It yields the protein CASSSRLASYEQYF.

This clone was counted between two and nine times. The CDR3 spells CASSLSPGTEAFF. CDR3 in DNA: TGTGCCAGCAGCTTATCGCCCGGCACTGAAGCTTTCTTT. This chain connects TRBV7-7 to TRBJ1-1; no definite D call. The CDR3 sequence is 13 residues long. V was shortened by 2 bases and J by 4 bases, with 8 bases between the two germline ends. Germline CDR1 is SSHAT and CDR2 is FNYEAQ (reference sequence).

This clone was counted only a few times. This chain uses TRBV2 with TRBJ2-1; TRBD2 matches 8 bases. The CDR3 is 16 amino acids. Germline trimming cut 3 bases from V and 4 bases from J; bases unmatched to any gene: 8. From germline, CDR1 is SNHLY and CDR2 FYNNEI. CDR3 loop: CASSELLSGRYNEQFF. The CDR3 nucleotides read TGTGCCAGCAGTGAGTTGCTCAGCGGGAGATACAATGAGCAGTTCTTC.